This record concerns one TCR beta chain sequence. Antigen unknown. The CDR3 has 21 residues. The sample originates from a study of OX40 agonist ivuxolimab in advanced cancers. Produced via immunoSEQ multiplex PCR; TCRdb's table is partial and in-frame only. The sample holds roughly 13,000 clones; around 77% are singletons and the top ten take under 35%. Study conclusions and caveats: Clones of CD4+ and CD8+ blood T cells grew by week 6 at doses of 0.1 to 3.0 mg/kg.

V and J are TRBV21-1 and TRBJ2-3; TRBD1 reflects the table's D call only, with no check against the DNA. TRBV21-1 is shown as a pseudogene. The material was CD4+ or CD8+ T cells sorted from blood, obtained in a trial of the OX40 agonist ivuxolimab. The sequence came from an adult with an advanced solid tumor such as melanoma, head and neck, liver or kidney cancer. In DNA form, the CDR3 reads TGTGCCAGCAGCGCCGGGTCCCGGGACAGGGAACCCCGAACGAGCACAGATACGCAGTATTTT. Residues: CASSAGSRDREPRTSTDTQYF.